The 14 T cell receptor beta chains presented below share a single source sample, sequenced in a study of blood T cell repertoires in COVID-19. Clones were sequenced by immunoSEQ multiplex PCR, and TCRdb holds only the in-frame ones, with some missing. The sample holds a few hundred thousand clones; roughly 91% are singletons and the top ten take 2.9%. Sequenced: PBMCs or T cells enriched from blood (not recorded which). The receptors derive from a woman between 50 and 59 years old who had been exposed to COVID-19.

This clone was observed once. The chain is built from TRBV6-2 or TRBV6-3 and TRBJ1-2; 7 positions match TRBD1. This CDR3 is 17 amino acids long. CDR1 is MNHEY and CDR2 is SVGEGT in the germline V gene. V dropped 5 bases and J dropped 0; count of bases not matched to a gene: 12. The CDR3 DNA reads TGTGCCAGCAGTACCCCGGCCGGGACAGAAGCTAACTATGGCTACACCTTC. Protein: CASSTPAGTEANYGYTF.

The chain carries TRBV18 and TRBJ1-2; tentative D call: TRBD1 (6 bases). Germline lookup yields CDR1 KGHSH and CDR2 LQKENI. The CDR3 consists of 14 residues. V gave up 0 bases and J gave up 4 bases, with 9 bases separating them. In DNA, the CDR3 is TGTGCCAGCTCACCACCCACACAGGGCTATGGCTACACCTTC. Amino acid sequence: CASSPPTQGYGYTF.

The V gene is TRBV13, the J gene TRBJ2-1; D remains ambiguous. The CDR3 sequence is 16 residues long. Germline V gives CDR1 PRHDT, CDR2 FYEKMQ (reference sequence). V lost 5 bases to trimming and J lost 0 bases, with 14 bases between them. The CDR3 spells CASSPESSSSYNEQFF. Written as DNA, the CDR3 is TGTGCCAGCAGCCCCGAATCTAGTAGCTCCTACAATGAGCAGTTCTTC.

V gene TRBV3-1 (or the pseudogene TRBV3-2) combines with J gene TRBJ2-5; a weak D match, TRBD1 (5 bases). The CDR3 sequence is 15 residues long. Germline CDR1 LGHDT, CDR2 YNNKEL (reference sequence). V shed 4 bases and J shed 5 bases, with 17 bases lying between them. The CDR3 loop is CASSLGLGVVETQYF. The DNA of the CDR3 is TGTGCCAGCAGCCTCGGGTTAGGGGTGGTCGAGACCCAGTACTTC.

V usage is TRBV27 and J usage is TRBJ2-1, with D perhaps TRBD2 (6 bases). Germline CDR1 is MNHEY and CDR2 is SMNVEV (reference sequence). Trimming left V 5 bases short and J 4 bases short, with 12 bases between. The CDR3 has 14 amino acids. The CDR3 nucleotides are TGTGCCAGCAGTCATCGGGACTCTTACAATGAGCAGTTCTTC. Translation: CASSHRDSYNEQFF.

This clone is medium-sized (0.01 to 0.1%) by share. The chain joins TRBV2 to TRBJ2-2; TRBD1 is a possible D gene (6 bases). V lost 11 bases and J lost 6, with 10 bases in between. In germline, CDR1 is SNHLY, CDR2 FYNNEI. The CDR3 loop spans 11 amino acids. CDR3 nucleotide sequence: TGTGCCCACAGGGTCCCCGGGGAGCTGTTTTTT. Translated, it gives CAHRVPGELFF.

V is TRBV10-2 and J is TRBJ2-7; a possible D gene is TRBD2 (6 bases). The germline CDR1 and CDR2 sequences are WSHSY and SAAADI. Trimming shortened V by 6 bases and J by 5 bases, and 14 bases separated the two germline ends. The length of the CDR3 is 13 residues. The CDR3 loop reads CASSVGGSNEQYF. The CDR3 DNA sequence: TGCGCCAGCAGCGTGGGGGGATCCAACGAGCAGTACTTC.

The chain uses TRBV10-3 and TRBJ1-5, with 11 bases matching TRBD1. Germline V gene lookup returns CDR1 ENHRY and CDR2 SYGVKD. The CDR3 has 14 residues. The V and J ends lost 11 bases and 6 bases, in that order; junction bases with no gene match: 9. CDR3 nucleotide sequence: TGTGCCGTTAAGGGACAGGGGGTTGGTCAGCCCCAGCATTTT. Translated: CAVKGQGVGQPQHF.

This chain connects TRBV4-2 to TRBJ2-4, with 12 bases identical to TRBD2. This CDR3 has 16 residues. V lost 4 bases to trimming and J lost 4 bases; unmatched junction nucleotides: 5. Per the germline V gene, CDR1 is LGHNA and CDR2 is YNFKEQ. The CDR3 here is CASSPTSGGHKNIQYF. DNA for the CDR3: TGTGCCAGCAGCCCGACTAGCGGGGGCCATAAAAACATTCAGTACTTC.

This chain joins TRBV15 and TRBJ1-2, with TRBD1 matching 9 bases. V lost 0 bases, J lost 4 bases, and 3 bases stayed unmatched. This CDR3 region has 15 residues. Germline V gives CDR1 LNHNV, CDR2 YYDKDF (reference sequence). The CDR3 DNA sequence: TGTGCCACCAGCAGAGACTTACAGGGGGCCTATGGCTACACCTTC. Translation gives CATSRDLQGAYGYTF.

The chain has TRBV7-9 and TRBJ1-5; 8 nucleotides match TRBD1. Germline V gene lookup returns CDR1 SEHNR and CDR2 FQNEAQ (reference sequence). This CDR3 spans 14 amino acids. V trimming: 5 bases; J trimming: 2 bases; junction bases outside the gene matches: 2. In DNA, the CDR3 is TGTGCCAGCAGCGAACAGGGGGGCAATCAGCCCCAGCATTTT. Its translation: CASSEQGGNQPQHF.

The V and J genes are TRBV7-6 and TRBJ1-2, with TRBD1 as a possible D gene (5 bases). The germline V and J ends were trimmed by 5 bases and 4 bases, with 20 bases remaining between them. The CDR3 is 16 amino acids. Germline CDR1 SGHVS, CDR2 FNYEAQ. Written as DNA, the CDR3 is TGTGCCAGCAGCCAAGACGTCGGGGGTCGGGTCTATGGCTACACCTTC. Translated, it gives CASSQDVGGRVYGYTF.

This chain links TRBV7-9 with TRBJ2-7; the match to TRBD1 covers 10 bases. This CDR3 is 14 amino acids long. The V segment lost 4 bases and the J segment 4 bases; nucleotides outside the gene matches: 4. In germline, CDR1 is SEHNR, CDR2 FQNEAQ (reference sequence). The CDR3: CASSSRDRGYEQYF. CDR3 DNA: TGTGCCAGCAGCTCCAGGGACAGGGGATACGAGCAGTACTTC.

The chain combines TRBV4-2 with TRBJ2-7, with 12 bases aligning to TRBD1. The V gene end was trimmed by 4 bases and the J gene end by 5 bases; junction bases not matched to a gene: 6. Germline CDR1 reads LGHNA; CDR2 reads YNFKEQ. This CDR3 is built from 15 residues. CDR3 in DNA: TGTGCCAGCAGCCTAGAAGGGACAGGGGGCAACGAGCAGTACTTC. Amino acid sequence: CASSLEGTGGNEQYF.